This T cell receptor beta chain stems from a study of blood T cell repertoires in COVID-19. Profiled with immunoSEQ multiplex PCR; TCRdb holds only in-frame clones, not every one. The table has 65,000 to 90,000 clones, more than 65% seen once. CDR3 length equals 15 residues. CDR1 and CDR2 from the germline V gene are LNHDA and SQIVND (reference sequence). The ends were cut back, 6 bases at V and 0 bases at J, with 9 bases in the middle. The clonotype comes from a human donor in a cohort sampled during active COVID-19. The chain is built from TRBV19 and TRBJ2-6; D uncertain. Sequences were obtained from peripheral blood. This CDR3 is CASRQSISGANVLTF. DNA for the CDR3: TGTGCCAGTAGACAGTCCATCTCTGGGGCCAACGTCCTGACTTTC.